This T cell receptor beta chain derives from a study of response to subunit inactivated influenza vaccine. The study, taken as a whole, reports: Each seasonal influenza vaccination recruits few new T cells, the authors suggested.

One entry per CDR3 protein results from TCRdb running MiXCR on the RT-PCR reads. The repertoire holds 500,000 to 750,000 distinct CDR3 sequences, with approximately 15% as singletons. A word on this clonotype: The antigen is undetermined.

The sample consisted of PBMCs from blood, taken roughly 12 days after vaccination. The sequence was obtained from a man aged 50-60 years who received an inactivated influenza vaccine.

CDR3 in amino acids: CASSLAGGEVDTQYF. The DNA for the CDR3 is TGTGCCAGCAGCTTAGCCGGGGGAGAAGTAGATACGCAGTATTTT. The rearrangement links TRBV7-2 to TRBJ2-3; D is possibly TRBD2 (6 bases). Trimming removed 0 bases at V and 5 bases at J, with 12 bases between. The length of the CDR3 is 15 residues. Looked up from germline, CDR1 is SGHTA and CDR2 is FQGNSA.